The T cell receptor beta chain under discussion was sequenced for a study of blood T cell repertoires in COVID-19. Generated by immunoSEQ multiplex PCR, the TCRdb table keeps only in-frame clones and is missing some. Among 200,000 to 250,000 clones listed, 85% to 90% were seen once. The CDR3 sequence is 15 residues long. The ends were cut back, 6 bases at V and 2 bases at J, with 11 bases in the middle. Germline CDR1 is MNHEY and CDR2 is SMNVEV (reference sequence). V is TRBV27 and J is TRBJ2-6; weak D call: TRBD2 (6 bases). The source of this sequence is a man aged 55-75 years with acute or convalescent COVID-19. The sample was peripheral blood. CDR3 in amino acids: CASSPGGTGANVLTF. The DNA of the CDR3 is TGTGCCAGCAGCCCCGGGGGTACTGGGGCCAACGTCCTGACTTTC. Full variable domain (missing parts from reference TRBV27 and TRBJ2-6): EAQVTQNPRYLITVTGKKLTVTCSQNMNHEYMSWYRQDPGLGLRQIYYSMNVEVTDKGDVPEGYKVSRKEKRNFPLILESPSPNQTSLYFCASSPGGTGANVLTFGAGSRLTVL.